The T cell receptor (beta chain) described here comes from a study of control samples from healthy donors and cancer patients. With 5 bases removed from V and 8 bases from J, the gap between germline ends came to 11 bases. CDR1 and CDR2 (germline): KGHDR, SFDVKD. The CDR3 has 12 amino acids. Some clones are missing from TCRdb's copy, which holds only in-frame ones; the method was immunoSEQ multiplex PCR. The table shows under 65,000 clones, with approximately 86% occurring only once. The rearrangement links TRBV24-1 to TRBJ1-2, with unresolved D. Sequenced sample: PBMCs. This clonotype was obtained from a woman aged 50 to 65 with lung cancer. Here the CDR3 reads CATSAGVEGYTF. The CDR3 coding sequence is TGTGCCACCAGTGCCGGGGTTGAAGGCTACACCTTC.